Following are 18 T cell receptor beta chains from one sample sequenced in a study of spatial heterogeneity in lung cancer. Specified time point: blood at routine non-recurrence follow-up after resection. Frozen PBMC, nontumor lung or tumor provided whole RNA, which was sequenced unsorted. TCRdb recomputed calls from the 5' RACE reads with MiXCR, one row per CDR3 protein. The data hold some 120,000 distinct CDR3 sequences, with 9% to 15% observed a single time. The source material was PBMCs, sampled at follow-up. The receptors derive from a male donor with early-stage non-small cell lung cancer.

This clonotype has a count of ten or more. This rearrangement joins TRBV11-2 to TRBJ1-2, with 8 bases identical to TRBD1. Looked up from germline, CDR1 is SGHAT and CDR2 is FQNNGV. V lost 5 bases to trimming and J lost 4 bases; unmatched junction nucleotides: 6. The CDR3 has 14 residues. The CDR3 spells CASSARGRGYGYTF. The CDR3 DNA reads as TGTGCCAGCAGCGCCAGGGGGCGCGGCTATGGCTACACCTTC.

V gene TRBV3-1 combines with J gene TRBJ1-2; D uncertain. The CDR3 covers 15 residues. The V end lost 3 bases, the J end lost 0 bases, and 11 bases lay between the germline ends. Germline V gene lookup returns CDR1 LGHDT and CDR2 YNNKEL (reference sequence). In DNA form, the CDR3 reads TGTGCCAGCAGCCAGGAATTTGGGACTAACTATGGCTACACCTTC. Its protein is CASSQEFGTNYGYTF.

The V call is TRBV12-3 or TRBV12-4, the J call TRBJ1-5; 8 bases match TRBD1. CDR3 length: 14 amino acids. Losses at the gene ends were 6 bases for V and 5 bases for J; bases not matched to a gene: 6. The CDR3 nucleotides are TGTGCCAGCAGCTCGGACAGGGCGGATCAGCCCCAGCATTTT. Protein sequence: CASSSDRADQPQHF.

This clonotype was seen just once. The chain joins TRBV5-8 to TRBJ2-1; TRBD1 matches at 10 bases. Germline V lookup: CDR1 SGHTS, CDR2 YDEGEE. J lost 9 bases, V lost 7 bases, and 7 bases had no gene match. This CDR3 is built from 13 residues. In DNA, the CDR3 is TGTGCCAGCGGCCGGGACAGGGGTTTTGAGCAGTTCTTC. It is translated as CASGRDRGFEQFF.

This clonotype was observed many times. The chain links TRBV24-1 to TRBJ2-5; weak D call: TRBD2 (6 bases). Germline assignment: CDR1 KGHDR and CDR2 SFDVKD. With 3 bases removed from V and 4 bases from J, the gap between germline ends came to 14 bases. The CDR3 has 15 amino acids. The CDR3 DNA is TGTGCCACCAGTGATGCCACGGTGGGGGGAGAGACCCAGTACTTC. Translated: CATSDATVGGETQYF.

This clonotype was counted many times. Here the CDR3 reads CASSLALGTGLAYEQYF. The CDR3 bases are TGTGCCAGCAGCTTAGCCCTCGGGACAGGTTTGGCCTACGAGCAGTACTTC. The chain links TRBV7-2 to TRBJ2-7; 8 bases map to TRBD1. With V trimmed by 0 bases and J by 2 bases, 9 bases remained unmatched. Germline lookup yields CDR1 SGHTA and CDR2 FQGNSA. This CDR3 has 17 residues.

The J gene is TRBJ1-2, the V gene TRBV7-2; 9 bases fit TRBD1. There are 14 residues in the CDR3. Germline CDR1 is SGHTA and CDR2 is FQGNSA. Germline trimming cut 5 bases from V and 7 bases from J; bases unmatched to any gene: 8. CDR3 residues: CASSPQQGAAGYTF. The CDR3 nucleotides are TGTGCCAGCAGCCCACAACAGGGGGCTGCTGGCTACACCTTC. The whole variable domain, remainder taken from reference TRBV7-2 and TRBJ1-2, is GAGVSQSPSNKVTEKGKDVELRCDPISGHTALYWYRQSLGQGLEFLIYFQGNSAPDKSGLPSDRFSAERTGGSVSTLTIQRTQQEDSAVYLCASSPQQGAAGYTFGSGTRLTVV.

The J gene is TRBJ2-2, the V gene TRBV20-1, with D tentatively TRBD2 (5 bases). Germline CDR1 and CDR2: DFQATT and SNEGSKA (reference sequence). This CDR3 is 13 amino acids long. Trimming pared 6 bases from V and 5 bases from J, leaving 13 bases between. The CDR3 nucleotides are TGCAGTGCCCTATTTACTAGAACCGGGGAGCTGTTTTTT. This sequence encodes CSALFTRTGELFF.

This clonotype occurred many times. V and J are TRBV6-6 and TRBJ2-7, with unresolved D. The germline V gene encodes CDR1 MNHNY and CDR2 SVGAGI (reference sequence). V was shortened by 2 bases and J by 3 bases, with 8 bases between the two germline ends. The CDR3 loop spans 13 amino acids. CDR3 in amino acids: CASSYRQDYEQYF. The CDR3 DNA is TGTGCCAGCAGTTACCGTCAGGACTACGAGCAGTACTTC.

In its sample, this clonotype was seen a few times. The V gene is TRBV3-1, the J gene TRBJ2-7, with unresolved D. V lost 3 bases, J lost 5 bases, and 5 bases lay in between. The germline gives CDR1 LGHDT, CDR2 YNNKEL (reference sequence). The CDR3 covers 11 residues. CDR3 coding DNA: TGTGCCAGCAGCCACGTACACGAGCAGTACTTC. It codes for CASSHVHEQYF.

In its sample, this clonotype was seen many times. This chain uses TRBV25-1 with TRBJ1-6; tentatively, D is TRBD1 (5 bases). V lost 4 bases to trimming and J lost 5 bases, with 9 bases between them. This CDR3 has 14 residues. The germline V gene encodes CDR1 MGHDK and CDR2 SYGVNS. CDR3 bases: TGTGCCAGCAGTGTACCAGGGAATAATTCACCCCTCCACTTT. Translation: CASSVPGNNSPLHF.

The sample holds a few counts of this clonotype. V gene TRBV12-3 or TRBV12-4 combines with J gene TRBJ2-4; D possibly matches TRBD1 or TRBD2 (6 bases each). Trimming stripped 6 bases from V and 1 base from J, with 22 bases between. The CDR3 extends over 18 amino acids. CDR3 sequence reads: CASSPRDNGAGAKNIQYF. The CDR3 coding sequence is TGTGCCAGCAGCCCCCGGGACAACGGGGCGGGGGCCAAAAACATTCAGTACTTC.

V is TRBV6-5 and J is TRBJ2-1; D is uncertain. The CDR3 covers 14 residues. The ends were cut back, 0 bases at V and 3 bases at J, with 6 bases in the middle. Germline CDR1 MNHEY, CDR2 SVGAGI. DNA for the CDR3: TGTGCCAGCAGTTACTCGGAGTTCTACAATGAGCAGTTCTTC. It translates to CASSYSEFYNEQFF.

The CDR3 is CATSSDREGAGQPQHF. The CDR3 coding sequence is TGTGCCACCAGCAGCGACAGGGAGGGAGCCGGTCAGCCCCAGCATTTT. The chain links TRBV15 to TRBJ1-5; 7 nucleotides align to TRBD1. The CDR3 contains 16 residues. CDR1 and CDR2 (germline): LNHNV, YYDKDF (reference sequence). The V gene end was trimmed by 3 bases and the J gene end by 6 bases; junction bases not matched to a gene: 11.

The chain employs TRBV2 and TRBJ1-1; tentatively, D is TRBD1 (6 bases). The V end lost 2 bases, the J end lost 10 bases, and 14 bases lay between the germline ends. CDR1 and CDR2 (germline): SNHLY, FYNNEI. This CDR3 spans 13 amino acids. The CDR3 region is CASSEWGPGRAFF. CDR3 coding DNA: TGTGCCAGCAGTGAATGGGGGCCAGGGCGAGCTTTCTTT.

This clonotype was observed at least ten times. For the CDR3, the DNA is TGCGCCAGCAGCTTGGCCCCGAATAATTCACCCCTCCACTTT. It yields the protein CASSLAPNNSPLHF. The gene calls are TRBV5-1 and TRBJ1-6; D gene ambiguous. V dropped 0 bases and J dropped 5 bases, with 6 bases sitting between them. In germline, CDR1 is SGHRS, CDR2 YFSETQ. The CDR3 length is 14 residues.

This clonotype turned up a few times. J is TRBJ1-1 and V is TRBV7-2, with D perhaps TRBD1 (6 bases). The CDR3 length is 13 residues. CDR1 and CDR2 from the germline V gene are SGHTA and FQGNSA. V was shortened by 5 bases and J by 4 bases, with 11 bases between the two germline ends. In DNA form, the CDR3 reads TGTGCCAGCAGCGCCGGACAGCTCACTGAAGCTTTCTTT. This translates into CASSAGQLTEAFF.

J is TRBJ2-2 and V is TRBV19, with TRBD1 matching over 7 bases. The length of the CDR3 is 14 residues. Trimming cost V 3 bases and J 5 bases; bases outside gene matches: 3. Germline lookup yields CDR1 LNHDA and CDR2 SQIVND (reference sequence). The CDR3 DNA reads TGTGCCAGTAGTATGACAGGGATTACCGGGGAGCTGTTTTTT. This translates into CASSMTGITGELFF.